This passage covers 29 T cell receptor beta chains from one sample sequenced in a study of vaccination effects on CD4 cells after COVID-19. The table came from immunoSEQ multiplex PCR; TCRdb's copy has only in-frame clones and leaves some out. The profile shows about 21,000 clones, around 72% of them singletons. These receptors have no identified antigens. With the ViraFEST assay, the study expanded antigen-specific CD4+ T cells using viral peptide pools, then sequenced them. The culture ran for less than 12 days, and then CD4+ T cells were isolated. According to the study, vaccine recipients showed no prior SARS-CoV-2 infection and negative nucleocapsid antibodies. The sequencing here drew on CD4+ T cells from PBMCs cultured with HCoV-NL63 spike peptides, taken before COVID-19 vaccination. These receptors were taken from a human donor who received a COVID-19 vaccine.

The rearrangement links TRBV5-6 to TRBJ1-2; a weak D match, TRBD1 (5 bases). This CDR3 spans 14 amino acids. CDR1 is SGHDT and CDR2 is YYEEEE in the germline V gene. Deletions cut 0 bases from V and 8 bases from J, with 14 bases between. This chain's CDR3 is CASSLAGFAGGYTF. The DNA of the CDR3 is TGTGCCAGCAGCTTGGCCGGATTTGCAGGGGGCTACACCTTC.

The chain carries TRBV28 and TRBJ1-4; TRBD1 is a possible D gene (5 bases). There are 14 residues in the CDR3. CDR1 is MDHEN and CDR2 is SYDVKM in the germline V gene. V lost 6 bases and J 5 bases, leaving 13 bases between the germline ends. The CDR3 bases are TGTGCCAGCAGCATTGGGGGGAAGAATGAAAAACTGTTTTTT. Its protein product is CASSIGGKNEKLFF. Looking up the rest from reference TRBV28 and TRBJ1-4 gives the full variable domain: DVKVTQSSRYLVKRTGEKVFLECVQDMDHENMFWYRQDPGLGLRLIYFSYDVKMKEKGDIPEGYSVSREKKERFSLILESASTNQTSMYLCASSIGGKNEKLFFGSGTQLSVL.

The CDR3 sequence: CASSLGLQGGYTF. The CDR3 DNA reads TGTGCCAGCAGCTTGGGGCTTCAGGGGGGCTACACCTTC. The J gene is TRBJ1-2, the V gene TRBV5-4; D is perhaps TRBD1 (6 bases). The germline V gene has CDR1 SGHNT and CDR2 YYREEE (reference sequence). Trimming removed 0 bases from V and 8 bases from J, with 11 bases in between. The CDR3 is 13 residues long.

The chain joins TRBV24-1 to TRBJ2-3; 7 bases align to TRBD2. CDR3 length: 13 residues. Germline CDR1 is KGHDR and CDR2 is SFDVKD. Losses at the gene ends were 3 bases for V and 9 bases for J; bases not matched to a gene: 5. CDR3 sequence reads: CATSDLMGGTQYF. Here the CDR3 DNA reads TGTGCCACCAGTGATCTCATGGGGGGGACGCAGTATTTT.

This rearrangement joins TRBV6-1 to TRBJ1-2; the match to TRBD1 covers 8 bases. This CDR3 is built from 15 residues. Germline V lookup: CDR1 MNHNS, CDR2 SASEGT. V was pared by 2 bases and J by 7 bases, with 9 bases of the junction left unmatched. The CDR3 spells CASSEQGQGARGYTF. The CDR3 nucleotides are TGTGCCAGCAGTGAACAGGGGCAGGGGGCTCGTGGCTACACCTTC.

The chain carries TRBV12-3 or TRBV12-4 and TRBJ1-6, with D uncertain. Trimming removed 8 bases from V and 5 bases from J, with 10 bases in between. The CDR3 runs 13 residues. The CDR3 protein is CASGRTDNSPLHF. CDR3 bases: TGTGCCAGCGGCCGGACGGATAATTCACCCCTCCACTTT.

The CDR3 spells CATSSLGGGAGETQYF. The CDR3 region has the DNA TGTGCCACCAGCTCCCTGGGGGGGGGCGCCGGGGAGACCCAGTACTTC. The rearrangement uses TRBV15 and TRBJ2-5, with a weak D call TRBD2 (7 bases). The length of the CDR3 is 16 residues. V was shortened by 5 bases and J by 5 bases, with 21 bases between the two germline ends. CDR1 is LNHNV and CDR2 is YYDKDF in the germline V gene (reference sequence).

This clone was found a few times. The rearrangement uses TRBV4-2 and TRBJ1-3; 10 nucleotides line up with TRBD1. V trimming: 3 bases; J trimming: 0 bases; junction bases outside the gene matches: 8. The CDR3 is 18 amino acids. Germline V gene lookup returns CDR1 LGHNA and CDR2 YNFKEQ. CDR3 bases: TGTGCCAGCAGCCAGGAAACCCGGACAGGGGGCTCTGGAAACACCATATATTTT. It translates to CASSQETRTGGSGNTIYF.

The chain combines TRBV18 with TRBJ2-2, with D possibly matching TRBD1 (6 bases). Between the trimmed V and J ends, which lost 5 bases and 5 bases, there was a span of 15 bases. The CDR3 contains 15 residues. Germline-derived CDR1 and CDR2 are KGHSH and LQKENI. In DNA form, the CDR3 reads TGTGCCAGCTCAGCACAGGGATTCGGGACCGGGGAGCTGTTTTTT. Translating it yields CASSAQGFGTGELFF.

This clone was counted only a few times. The J gene is TRBJ1-1, the V gene TRBV28; D uncertain. This CDR3 is 11 amino acids long. Germline CDR1 MDHEN, CDR2 SYDVKM. Trimming pared 6 bases from V and 1 base from J, leaving 3 bases between. Here the CDR3 DNA reads TGTGCCAGCAGGGGGAACACTGAAGCTTTCTTT. Its translation is CASRGNTEAFF.

In this sample, this clone is medium-sized. The J gene is TRBJ1-2, the V gene TRBV3-1 (or the pseudogene TRBV3-2); D gene unclear. V dropped 2 bases and J dropped 7 bases, with 11 bases sitting between them. This CDR3 region has 13 residues. Germline values: CDR1 LGHDT, CDR2 YNNKEL (reference sequence). CDR3 DNA: TGTGCCAGCAGCCAATCGGATGGTGGTGGCTACACCTTC. This codes for CASSQSDGGGYTF.

Only a few counts were recorded for this clone. The chain links TRBV29-1 to TRBJ2-3, with 7 bases that match TRBD1. Trimming cost V 5 bases and J 2 bases; bases outside gene matches: 10. CDR3 length: 15 amino acids. From germline, CDR1 is SQVTM and CDR2 ANQGSEA. As DNA, the CDR3 is TGCAGCGTTTCCTTGGGACAGAGATTCACAGATACGCAGTATTTT. This sequence encodes CSVSLGQRFTDTQYF.

This clone was observed a few times. V gene TRBV5-1 combines with J gene TRBJ2-3; D is undetermined. The V gene lost 2 bases and the J gene lost 3 bases, with 4 bases spanning the gap. The CDR3 runs to 12 residues. Looked up from germline, CDR1 is SGHRS and CDR2 is YFSETQ. The CDR3, as DNA: TGCGCCAGCAGCTTTTCGACAGATACGCAGTATTTT. This encodes CASSFSTDTQYF.

This clone was observed once. The genes are TRBV5-4 and TRBJ2-1, with TRBD2 matching over 11 bases. Germline CDR1 reads SGHNT; CDR2 reads YYREEE (reference sequence). After removal of 3 bases from V and 14 bases from J, the junction contained 10 bases not matched to a gene. The CDR3 sequence is 14 residues long. Written as DNA, the CDR3 is TGTGCCAGCAGCTCCGGTAGCGGGGGGGCGGTGGAGTTCTTC. As protein: CASSSGSGGAVEFF.

The CDR3 sequence: CAISESGRTGNTIYF. CDR3 sequence (DNA): TGTGCCATCAGTGAGAGCGGCCGGACGGGAAACACCATATATTTT. This chain connects TRBV10-3 to TRBJ1-3; D gene ambiguous. Germline CDR1 reads ENHRY; CDR2 reads SYGVKD. The CDR3 sequence is 15 residues long. V gave up 2 bases and J gave up 4 bases, with 12 bases separating them.

The CDR3 sequence is CASSLGPAPQETQYF. The CDR3 region has the DNA TGCGCCAGCAGCTTAGGACCCGCACCCCAAGAGACCCAGTACTTC. V gene TRBV5-1 combines with J gene TRBJ2-5; D gene unclear. CDR1 and CDR2 (germline): SGHRS, YFSETQ. V shed 2 bases and J shed 1 base, with 12 bases lying between them. CDR3 length: 15 residues.

The chain is built from TRBV4-3 and TRBJ2-3, with TRBD1 identical over 9 bases. V lost 0 bases to trimming and J lost 4 bases; unmatched junction nucleotides: 11. The CDR3 is 18 amino acids. The V gene's germline CDR1 is LGHNA and CDR2 YSLEER. The CDR3 loop is CASSQDLSGTGYADTQYF. Here the CDR3 DNA reads TGCGCCAGCAGCCAAGATCTTTCCGGGACAGGGTACGCAGATACGCAGTATTTT.

This chain connects TRBV30 to TRBJ1-2; D unresolved. The CDR3 is 13 amino acids. The ends were cut back, 4 bases at V and 2 bases at J, with 11 bases in the middle. Germline lookup yields CDR1 GTSNPN and CDR2 SVGIG (reference sequence). The CDR3 DNA follows: TGTGCCTGGATGATGCAGGCCAACTATGGCTACACCTTC. Encoded protein: CAWMMQANYGYTF.

This clone was picked up a small number of times. This sequence joins TRBV11-2 and TRBJ1-2; TRBD1 aligns across 10 bases. Germline V gene lookup returns CDR1 SGHAT and CDR2 FQNNGV. The CDR3 runs 14 residues. Losses at the gene ends were 4 bases for V and 4 bases for J; bases not matched to a gene: 3. This CDR3 reads CASSSGQGTYGYTF. CDR3 DNA sequence: TGTGCCAGCAGCTCGGGACAGGGGACCTATGGCTACACCTTC.

The genes are TRBV9 and TRBJ2-7; possibly TRBD1 or TRBD2 for D (8 bases each). The CDR3 length is 15 residues. Germline V gene sequence: CDR1 SGDLS, CDR2 YYNGEE. V was trimmed by 3 bases and J by 5 bases, leaving 18 bases between them. As DNA, the CDR3 is TGTGCCAGCAGCGCAGGGGGCGGGGGGAGCGACGAGCAGTACTTC. Translation gives CASSAGGGGSDEQYF.

This CDR3 is CASGPSSFDIIRGNTIYF. The CDR3 DNA reads TGTGCCAGCGGACCCAGCAGCTTTGATATAATTAGAGGAAACACCATATATTTT. The rearrangement uses TRBV7-2 and TRBJ1-3; D not certain. This CDR3 is 18 amino acids long. CDR1 and CDR2 (germline): SGHTA, FQGNSA. V was pared by 8 bases and J by 4 bases, with 27 bases between.

This clone was recorded once. The rearrangement links TRBV5-5 to TRBJ2-2; the match to TRBD1 covers 7 bases. After removal of 0 bases from V and 4 bases from J, the junction contained 3 bases not matched to a gene. Germline V gives CDR1 SGHKS, CDR2 YYEKEE (reference sequence). The CDR3 extends over 15 amino acids. This CDR3 is CASSLADRVTGELFF. CDR3 DNA sequence: TGTGCCAGCAGCTTGGCCGACAGGGTCACCGGGGAGCTGTTTTTT.

This clone was picked up one time. V usage is TRBV7-8 and J usage is TRBJ2-7; 8 positions match TRBD2. V lost 5 bases, J lost 3 bases, and 9 bases stayed unmatched. Germline values: CDR1 SGHVS, CDR2 FQNEAQ. The CDR3 extends over 15 amino acids. The CDR3 spells CASSPYPGLDYEQYF. The CDR3 region has the DNA TGTGCCAGCAGCCCTTACCCGGGACTAGACTACGAGCAGTACTTC. Looking up the rest from reference TRBV7-8 and TRBJ2-7 gives the full variable domain: GAGVSQSPRYKVAKRGQDVALRCDPISGHVSLFWYQQALGQGPEFLTYFQNEAQLDKSGLPSDRFFAERPEGSVSTLKIQRTQQEDSAVYLCASSPYPGLDYEQYFGPGTRLTVT.

This sequence joins TRBV10-3 and TRBJ2-7; maybe TRBD1 (7 bases). Germline CDR1 ENHRY, CDR2 SYGVKD. Trimming removed 6 bases at V and 0 bases at J, with 15 bases between. This CDR3 is built from 15 residues. The CDR3 spells CAIRGGTGDSYEQYF. CDR3 coding DNA: TGTGCCATCAGGGGAGGTACAGGGGACTCCTACGAGCAGTACTTC.

The rearrangement uses TRBV7-8 and TRBJ1-6; 7 bases are shared with TRBD1. This CDR3 has 13 residues. V gave up 4 bases and J gave up 9 bases; unmatched junction bases: 3. Germline CDR1 and CDR2: SGHVS and FQNEAQ. This CDR3 is CASSYYRGSPLHF. The CDR3 bases are TGTGCCAGCAGCTATTACAGGGGTTCACCCCTCCACTTT.

The chain joins TRBV4-2 to TRBJ2-1; D may be TRBD1 or TRBD2 (5 bases each). V lost 0 bases to trimming and J lost 7 bases, with 13 bases between them. This CDR3 region has 15 residues. Germline values: CDR1 LGHNA, CDR2 YNFKEQ. The CDR3 coding sequence is TGTGCCAGCAGCCAAGATCACGGGAAGGGGAATGAGCAGTTCTTC. Translated, it gives CASSQDHGKGNEQFF.

This rearrangement joins TRBV18 to TRBJ2-7; D is undetermined. Between the trimmed V and J ends, which lost 6 bases and 5 bases, there was a span of 14 bases. Germline CDR1 and CDR2: KGHSH and LQKENI. The CDR3 totals 13 residues. The CDR3, as DNA: TGTGCCAGCTCGCCGGACCTATCAAACGAGCAGTACTTC. Its translation is CASSPDLSNEQYF.

This chain links TRBV3-1 (or the pseudogene TRBV3-2) with TRBJ1-2, with 7 bases fitting TRBD1. In germline, CDR1 is LGHDT, CDR2 YNNKEL (reference sequence). Unmatched junction bases numbered 9, after V lost 0 bases and J lost 5 bases. The CDR3 is 16 amino acids. CDR3: CASSQDERQGVYGYTF. Written as DNA, the CDR3 is TGTGCCAGCAGCCAAGATGAGAGACAGGGTGTTTATGGCTACACCTTC.

Details on this clone: The junction differs from germline at one of its ends, possibly a read error. J is TRBJ2-3 and V is TRBV3-1 (or the pseudogene TRBV3-2); 12 positions match TRBD2. The germline V gene has CDR1 LGHDT and CDR2 YNNKEL (reference sequence). The CDR3 is made up of 14 amino acids. The CDR3 sequence: CASSRQEGTSGLIF. As DNA, the CDR3 is TGTGCCAGCAGCCGACAGGAAGGGACTAGCGGGCTGATTTTT.